This T cell receptor (beta chain) comes out of a study of T cell repertoires in cytomegalovirus infection. Study details: CMV infection and matching HLA type were both indicated by public TCR beta signatures.

Germline V gives CDR1 SGHTA, CDR2 FQGNSA. The CDR3 is made up of 17 amino acids. Trimming took 4 bases from V and 0 from J, leaving 15 bases between them. TCRdb reanalysed the reads using MiXCR and keeps one entry per CDR3 protein. The sample includes 170,000 or so distinct CDR3 sequences, about 17% seen only once; the top ten take approximately 25%. The chain is built from TRBV7-2 and TRBJ1-4; D is perhaps TRBD1 (5 bases). The clonotype comes from a human donor in good health (CMV status not recorded). Some clones in this sample may be carry-over from other donors' samples. Sequences were obtained from CD8+ T cells from PBMCs. CDR3 amino acids: CASSYYRSPATNEKLFF. CDR3 nucleotide sequence: TGTGCCAGCAGCTATTACAGGAGCCCCGCAACTAATGAAAAACTGTTTTTT.